A selection of T cell receptor beta chains follows, all from one sample in a study of cytomegalovirus exposure and HLA in healthy donors. Clones were read by immunoSEQ multiplex PCR, and TCRdb kept only the in-frame ones, dropping some. The top ten clones hold around 0.99% of a sample with about 130,000 clones, approximately 75% of them seen once. Material: PBMCs. The receptor set was obtained from a male donor in good health and CMV-seronegative. The conserved cysteine and the conserved F or W are not part of the CDR3 here.

j_call | v_call | cdr3_aa
TRBJ2-3 | TRBV4-1 | ASSQELDGYTQY
TRBJ2-5 | TRBV6-6 | ASSHRTSEETQY
TRBJ2-7 | TRBV7-9 | ASSFLQGSSYEQY
TRBJ1-6 | TRBV5-8 | ASYRVSSYNSPLH
TRBJ2-1 | TRBV7-9 | ASSLMGQGTNEQF
TRBJ2-7 | TRBV19 | ASSIDPGNTYEQY
TRBJ1-4 | TRBV27 | ASSPLPATNEKLF
TRBJ2-7 | TRBV7-3 | ASSLTGTGNYEQY
TRBJ2-3 | TRBV11-2 | ASSRRTGTFPRDTQY
TRBJ2-5 | TRBV5-4 | ASSPGLEETQY
TRBJ1-6 | TRBV7-2 | ASSPAGGGSPLH
TRBJ2-5 | TRBV19 | ASSPDLLQETQY
TRBJ1-3 | TRBV10-3 | AISGQGINSGNTIY
TRBJ1-1 | TRBV27 | ASSLLQVGTEAF
TRBJ1-3 | TRBV5-4 | ASSLMSSGNTIY
TRBJ1-4 | TRBV7-9 | ASSVQGVGEKLF
TRBJ1-6 | TRBV6-5 | ASRLTGESPLH
TRBJ1-3 | TRBV4-3 | ASSQDYRNTIY
TRBJ2-5 | TRBV9 | ASSPWTGGSETQY
TRBJ2-5 | TRBV7-3 | ASSHRGGVQY
TRBJ2-5 | TRBV7-9 | ASRTSGGQETQY
TRBJ1-3 | TRBV15 | ATSSTTRSSGNTIY